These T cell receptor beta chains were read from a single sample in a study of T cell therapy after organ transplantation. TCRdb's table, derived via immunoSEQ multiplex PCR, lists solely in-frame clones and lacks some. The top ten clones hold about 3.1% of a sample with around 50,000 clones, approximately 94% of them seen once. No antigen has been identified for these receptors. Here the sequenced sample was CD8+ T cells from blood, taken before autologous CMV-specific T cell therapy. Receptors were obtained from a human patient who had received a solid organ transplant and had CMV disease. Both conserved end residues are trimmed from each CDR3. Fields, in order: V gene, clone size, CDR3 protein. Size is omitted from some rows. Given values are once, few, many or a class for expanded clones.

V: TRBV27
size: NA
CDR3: ASSLVGTGNYEQY

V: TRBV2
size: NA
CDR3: ASPRADTQY

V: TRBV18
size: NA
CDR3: ASSPWDSYEQY

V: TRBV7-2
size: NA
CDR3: ASSHEQDAPMNTEAF

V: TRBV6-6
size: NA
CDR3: ASSYSGEPLPQH

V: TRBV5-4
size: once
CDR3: ASSPNENHKRGYT

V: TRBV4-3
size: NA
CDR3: ASSPVTGGGYGYT

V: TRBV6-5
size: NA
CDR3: ASSSLPFNTEAF

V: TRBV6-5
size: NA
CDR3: ASSDGGYEQY

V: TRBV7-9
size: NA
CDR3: ATVIPGIEQF

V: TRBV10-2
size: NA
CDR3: ASSESMAVEQY

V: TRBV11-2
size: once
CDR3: ASSLDTGGDTQY

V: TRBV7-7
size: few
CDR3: ASSLGMDSYNEQF

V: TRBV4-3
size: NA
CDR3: ASSPTERGNHEQY

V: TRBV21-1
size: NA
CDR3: ASSPPTRTVVTDTQY

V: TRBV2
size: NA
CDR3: ASSEAGPVMGSLGGTYNSPLH

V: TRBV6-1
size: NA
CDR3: ASSEWARGVGYT

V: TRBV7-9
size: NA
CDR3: ASSTGMGTGELF

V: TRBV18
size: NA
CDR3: ASSPPRTVYGYT

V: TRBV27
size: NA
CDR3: ASTRTGTNEKLF

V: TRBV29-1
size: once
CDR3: SNRRNFSSGANVLT

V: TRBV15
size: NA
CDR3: ATSRGVRVSNEQF

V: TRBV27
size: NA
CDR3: ATKPGTSGNQPQH

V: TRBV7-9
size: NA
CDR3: ASNPDRTYEQY

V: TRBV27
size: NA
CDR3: ASSFGGGDEQF

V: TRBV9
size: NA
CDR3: ASSPDRTDTQY

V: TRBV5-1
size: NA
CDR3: ASSSDRGRTEQY

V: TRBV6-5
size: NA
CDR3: ASKHNTEAF

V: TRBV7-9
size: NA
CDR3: ASSQEGGSWTEAF

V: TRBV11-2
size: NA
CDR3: ASSLDPLTEAF

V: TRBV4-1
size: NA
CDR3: ASSHNSGTGDYEQY

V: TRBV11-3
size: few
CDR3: ASSLDLGGRDEQF

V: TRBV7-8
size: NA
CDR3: ASSLARGWDEQF

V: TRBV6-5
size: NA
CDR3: ASSYPGQGGTEAF

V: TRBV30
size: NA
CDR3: AWSSRTSGSYEQF

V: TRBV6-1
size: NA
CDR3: ASSEKVGGGETQY

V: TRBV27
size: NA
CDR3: ASSFRGGDEQF

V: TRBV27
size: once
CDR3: ASSRDRAVNQPQH

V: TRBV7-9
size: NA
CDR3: ASSLAWAGAYNEQF